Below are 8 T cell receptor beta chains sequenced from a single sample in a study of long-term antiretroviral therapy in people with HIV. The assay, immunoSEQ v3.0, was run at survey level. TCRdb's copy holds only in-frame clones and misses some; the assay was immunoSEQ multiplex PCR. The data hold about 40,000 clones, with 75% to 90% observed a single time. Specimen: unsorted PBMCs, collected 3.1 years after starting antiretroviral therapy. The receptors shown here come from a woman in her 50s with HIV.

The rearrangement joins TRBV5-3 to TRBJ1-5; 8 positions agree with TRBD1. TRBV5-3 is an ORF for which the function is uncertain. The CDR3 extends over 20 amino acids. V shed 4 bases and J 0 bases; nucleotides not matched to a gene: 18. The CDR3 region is CARSVGHKDRVPNSNQPQHF. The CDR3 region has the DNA TGTGCCAGAAGCGTGGGTCACAAGGACAGGGTCCCCAATAGCAATCAGCCCCAGCATTTT.

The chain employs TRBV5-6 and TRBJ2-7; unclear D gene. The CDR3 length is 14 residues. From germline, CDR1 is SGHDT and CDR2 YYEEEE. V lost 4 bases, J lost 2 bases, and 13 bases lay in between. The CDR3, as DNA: TGTGCCAGCAGCCTATCGGGTGCTACCTACGAGCAGTACTTC. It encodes CASSLSGATYEQYF.

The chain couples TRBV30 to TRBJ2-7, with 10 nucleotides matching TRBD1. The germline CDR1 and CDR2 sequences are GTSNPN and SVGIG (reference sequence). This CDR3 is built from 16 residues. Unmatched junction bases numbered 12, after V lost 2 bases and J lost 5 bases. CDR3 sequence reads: CAWSRTRQGARHEQYF. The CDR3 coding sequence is TGTGCCTGGAGTAGAACCCGACAGGGGGCGCGGCACGAGCAGTACTTC.

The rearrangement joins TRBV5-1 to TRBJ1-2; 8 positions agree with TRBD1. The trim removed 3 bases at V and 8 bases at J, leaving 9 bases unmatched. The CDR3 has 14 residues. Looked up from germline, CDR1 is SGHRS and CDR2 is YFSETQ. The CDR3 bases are TGCGCCAGCAGCTCCCAGGGGGCCCCTGGGGGCTACACCTTC. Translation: CASSSQGAPGGYTF.

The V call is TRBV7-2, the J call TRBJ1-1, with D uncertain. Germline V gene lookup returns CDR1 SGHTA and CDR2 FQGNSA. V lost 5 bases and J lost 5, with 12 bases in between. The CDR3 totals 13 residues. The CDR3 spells CASSPSQLTEAFF. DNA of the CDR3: TGTGCCAGCAGCCCCTCACAGCTTACTGAAGCTTTCTTT.

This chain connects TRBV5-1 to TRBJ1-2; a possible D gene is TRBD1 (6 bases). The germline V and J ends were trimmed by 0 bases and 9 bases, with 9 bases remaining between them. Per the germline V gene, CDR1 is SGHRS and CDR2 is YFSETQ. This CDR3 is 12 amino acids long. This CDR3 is CASSLEQGSYTF. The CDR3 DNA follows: TGCGCCAGCAGCTTGGAGCAGGGGAGCTACACCTTC.

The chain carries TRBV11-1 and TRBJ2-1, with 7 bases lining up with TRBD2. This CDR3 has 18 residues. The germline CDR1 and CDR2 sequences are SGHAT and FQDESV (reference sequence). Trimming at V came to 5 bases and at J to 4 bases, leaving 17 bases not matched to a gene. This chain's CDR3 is CASSGPIPAGVSYNEQFF. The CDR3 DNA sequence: TGTGCCAGCAGCGGGCCTATTCCCGCGGGGGTCTCATACAATGAGCAGTTCTTC. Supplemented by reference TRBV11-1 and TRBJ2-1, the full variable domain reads EAEVAQSPRYKITEKSQAVAFWCDPISGHATLYWYRQILGQGPELLVQFQDESVVDDSQLPKDRFSAERLKGVDSTLKIQPAELGDSAMYLCASSGPIPAGVSYNEQFFGPGTRLTVL.

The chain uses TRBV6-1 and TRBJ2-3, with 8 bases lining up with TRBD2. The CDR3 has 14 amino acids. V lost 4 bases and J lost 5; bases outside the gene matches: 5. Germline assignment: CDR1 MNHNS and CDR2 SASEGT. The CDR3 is CASSGLAGLDTQYF. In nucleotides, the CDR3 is TGTGCCAGCAGTGGGTTAGCGGGGTTAGATACGCAGTATTTT.